A single sample is the source of the 30 T cell receptor beta chains below, sequenced in a study of OX40 agonist ivuxolimab in advanced cancers. Using immunoSEQ multiplex PCR, the repertoire was profiled, and TCRdb retains in-frame clones only, with some absent. In the table there are 70,000 to 95,000 clones, roughly four fifths of which are singletons. The source material was CD4+ or CD8+ T cells sorted from blood, sampled in a trial of the OX40 agonist ivuxolimab. Source of these receptors: an adult with an advanced solid tumor such as melanoma, head and neck, liver or kidney cancer.

On this clone itself: The junction departs from germline at one end; a sequencing error may be responsible. CDR3 loop: CASNLGPEAFF. CDR3 in DNA: TGTGCCAGCAACTTAGGACCCGAAGCTTTCTTT. The V gene is TRBV7-9, the J gene TRBJ1-1; D is undetermined. There are 11 residues in the CDR3. CDR1 is SEHNR and CDR2 is FQNEAQ in the germline V gene (reference sequence).

The chain is built from TRBV7-3 and TRBJ2-3, with 10 bases lining up with TRBD2. V shed 2 bases, J shed 4 bases, and the junction held 6 bases outside the gene matches. Germline CDR1 and CDR2: SGHTA and FQGTGA. The CDR3 is 16 residues long. The CDR3 loop reads CASSLASGSRADTQYF. CDR3 in DNA: TGTGCCAGCAGCTTAGCTAGCGGGAGTAGGGCAGATACGCAGTATTTT. The entire variable domain, with the rest obtained from reference TRBV7-3 and TRBJ2-3, is as follows: GAGVSQTPSNKVTEKGKYVELRCDPISGHTALYWYRQSLGQGPEFLIYFQGTGAADDSGLPNDRFFAVRPEGSVSTLKIQRTERGDSAVYLCASSLASGSRADTQYFGPGTRLTVL.

The chain is built from TRBV11-1 and TRBJ1-4, with 7 bases lining up with TRBD1. Trimming removed 8 bases from V and 2 bases from J; junction bases left unmatched: 2. The CDR3 sequence is 13 residues long. Germline CDR1 is SGHAT and CDR2 is FQDESV (reference sequence). CDR3 DNA: TGTGCCAGCCGCAGGGGGACTAATGAAAAACTGTTTTTT. It translates to CASRRGTNEKLFF.

The chain has TRBV11-2 and TRBJ2-7; D gene ambiguous. The germline V and J ends were trimmed by 1 base and 6 bases, with 10 bases remaining between them. The germline V gene encodes CDR1 SGHAT and CDR2 FQNNGV. The CDR3 is 13 amino acids. DNA of the CDR3: TGTGCCAGCAGCTTAGTTCATATGCGCGAGCAGTACTTC. Its translation: CASSLVHMREQYF.

This clone was recorded a few times. V usage is TRBV28 and J usage is TRBJ1-4; no reliable D call. Trimming pared 8 bases from V and 4 bases from J, leaving 14 bases between. CDR3 size: 14 residues. Per germline, CDR1 MDHEN and CDR2 SYDVKM. CDR3 DNA: TGTGCCAGCTTCACAAGAGAGAATAATGAAAAACTGTTTTTT. Amino acids: CASFTRENNEKLFF.

The V call is TRBV4-2, the J call TRBJ2-2; TRBD2 might be the D (6 bases). V lost 4 bases, J lost 8 bases, and 14 bases lay in between. The CDR3 extends over 14 amino acids. The germline V gene has CDR1 LGHNA and CDR2 YNFKEQ. The CDR3 loop is CASSPLGAGGELFF. The CDR3 DNA reads TGTGCCAGCAGCCCCCTTGGGGCGGGAGGGGAGCTGTTTTTT.

The gene calls are TRBV11-2 and TRBJ2-1; 8 nucleotides agree with TRBD2. J was trimmed by 2 bases and V by 4 bases; bases with no gene match: 10. The CDR3 spans 17 residues. CDR1 SGHAT and CDR2 FQNNGV come from the germline V gene. The CDR3 DNA follows: TGTGCCAGCAGCTCCCTGAGCGGGAGTACTGCCTACAATGAGCAGTTCTTC. This encodes CASSSLSGSTAYNEQFF. Using reference TRBV11-2 and TRBJ2-1 for the parts outside the CDR3, the full variable domain is EAGVAQSPRYKIIEKRQSVAFWCNPISGHATLYWYQQILGQGPKLLIQFQNNGVVDDSQLPKDRFSAERLKGVDSTLKIQPAKLEDSAVYLCASSSLSGSTAYNEQFFGPGTRLTVL.

This chain connects TRBV4-3 to TRBJ2-6; the D call may be TRBD1 or TRBD2 (5 bases each). Germline V gives CDR1 LGHNA, CDR2 YSLEER. The CDR3 runs 16 residues. Trimming left V 0 bases short and J 4 bases short, with 10 bases between. The CDR3 region has the DNA TGCGCCAGCAGCCAAGATCGGGGCCCCGGGGCCAACGTCCTGACTTTC. It yields the protein CASSQDRGPGANVLTF.

The rearrangement links TRBV6-1 to TRBJ2-1; 9 nucleotides line up with TRBD2. The V segment lost 5 bases and the J segment 4 bases; nucleotides outside the gene matches: 18. CDR3 length: 19 amino acids. Germline V lookup: CDR1 MNHNS, CDR2 SASEGT. CDR3 nucleotide sequence: TGTGCCAGCAGTCAAGGGTTTAGCGGGAGCTGGACGGCGTACAATGAGCAGTTCTTC. It translates to CASSQGFSGSWTAYNEQFF.

J is TRBJ2-2 and V is TRBV28, with D perhaps matching TRBD1 (6 bases). Germline-derived CDR1 and CDR2 are MDHEN and SYDVKM. The CDR3 spans 16 residues. V was cut by 5 bases and J by 4 bases, with 17 bases left in between. The chain's CDR3 is CASSLQGGQGTGELFF. Written as DNA, the CDR3 is TGTGCCAGCAGTCTACAGGGTGGCCAGGGCACCGGGGAGCTGTTTTTT.

This chain joins TRBV28 and TRBJ2-5; D possibly corresponds to TRBD1 (6 bases). Gene TRBJ2-7 matches the end of the DNA better, so the J call may be wrong. The CDR3 length is 12 residues. Germline V CDR1 and CDR2: MDHEN, SYDVKM. CDR3 in amino acids: CASSYRAYEQYF. DNA for the CDR3: TGTGCCAGCAGTTACAGGGCCTACGAGCAGTACTTC.

This chain joins TRBV28 and TRBJ2-7, with 10 bases lining up with TRBD2. V dropped 4 bases and J dropped 3; count of bases not matched to a gene: 6. The CDR3 totals 15 residues. Per the germline V gene, CDR1 is MDHEN and CDR2 is SYDVKM. CDR3 DNA: TGTGCCAGCAGTTGGGTCCTAGCGGGGGTCTACGAGCAGTACTTC. Translating gives CASSWVLAGVYEQYF. The full variable domain, rest sourced from reference TRBV28 and TRBJ2-7, is DVKVTQSSRYLVKRTGEKVFLECVQDMDHENMFWYRQDPGLGLRLIYFSYDVKMKEKGDIPEGYSVSREKKERFSLILESASTNQTSMYLCASSWVLAGVYEQYFGPGTRLTVT.

The gene calls are TRBV7-3 and TRBJ2-1, with TRBD1 matching 7 bases. Germline trimming cut 6 bases from V and 4 bases from J; bases unmatched to any gene: 12. The CDR3 is 16 amino acids. The germline V gene has CDR1 SGHTA and CDR2 FQGTGA. CDR3 region: CASRFGQVPTYNEQFF. The DNA for the CDR3 is TGTGCCAGCAGGTTTGGACAGGTCCCCACTTACAATGAGCAGTTCTTC.

This chain uses TRBV5-1 with TRBJ2-2, with D uncertain. The CDR3 extends over 12 amino acids. Trimming removed 7 bases from V and 3 bases from J, with 7 bases in between. Germline values: CDR1 SGHRS, CDR2 YFSETQ. CDR3 loop: CASPQDTGELFF. CDR3 sequence (DNA): TGCGCCAGCCCCCAGGACACCGGGGAGCTGTTTTTT.

This chain connects TRBV30 to TRBJ1-4, with D possibly matching TRBD1 (5 bases). V dropped 0 bases and J dropped 8 bases, with 31 bases sitting between them. Germline V lookup: CDR1 GTSNPN, CDR2 SVGIG (reference sequence). The CDR3 has 20 amino acids. CDR3 coding DNA: TGTGCCTGGAGTGTAACCCTCTTCTCCCTGGGGCAAGTCGGGCTCGAAAAACTGTTTTTT. This encodes CAWSVTLFSLGQVGLEKLFF.

The rearrangement links TRBV2 to TRBJ1-2; no reliable D call. The germline V and J ends were trimmed by 8 bases and 6 bases, with 4 bases remaining between them. This CDR3 is 9 amino acids long. Germline loops: CDR1 SNHLY, CDR2 FYNNEI. In nucleotides, the CDR3 is TGTGCCAGCTTCCATGGCTACACCTTC. Translation gives CASFHGYTF.

The genes are TRBV18 and TRBJ1-4; D unclear. The CDR3 consists of 13 residues. Germline V gene lookup returns CDR1 KGHSH and CDR2 LQKENI. Trimming pared 0 bases from V and 8 bases from J, leaving 7 bases between. CDR3 protein: CASSPPIKEKLFF. The CDR3 nucleotides read TGTGCCAGCTCACCACCGATAAAAGAAAAACTGTTTTTT.

The chain carries TRBV7-2 and TRBJ2-3; possibly TRBD2 for D (6 bases). The CDR3 is 11 residues long. V was trimmed by 5 bases and J by 14 bases, leaving 14 bases between them. CDR1 and CDR2 from the germline V gene are SGHTA and FQGNSA. CDR3 in amino acids: CASSQGLRAYF. The CDR3 DNA follows: TGTGCCAGCAGCCAGGGACTTCGGGCGTATTTT.

This rearrangement joins TRBV28 to TRBJ1-3, with D possibly TRBD1 on 6 matching bases. The CDR3 has 16 amino acids. Germline CDR1 is MDHEN and CDR2 is SYDVKM. Deletions cut 5 bases from V and 0 bases from J, with 14 bases between. The CDR3: CASSPLTGPSGNTIYF. Written as DNA, the CDR3 is TGTGCCAGCAGTCCCCTGACAGGACCCTCTGGAAACACCATATATTTT.

This chain connects TRBV28 to TRBJ1-1, with a possible D match to TRBD1 (6 bases). V lost 3 bases to trimming and J lost 5 bases, with 16 bases between them. CDR1 and CDR2 from the germline V gene are MDHEN and SYDVKM. The CDR3 is 15 residues long. CDR3 loop: CASSLPRGARTEAFF. The CDR3 DNA follows: TGTGCCAGCAGTTTGCCCAGGGGCGCCAGGACTGAAGCTTTCTTT.

V usage is TRBV1 and J usage is TRBJ2-7; the DNA was not compared with TRBD2, the D call given in the table. TRBV1 is an annotated pseudogene. This CDR3 region has 17 residues. The CDR3 nucleotides are TGCACCAGCAGACCCCACATCCAGGGACTAGCGGGCGCCGAGCAGTACGTC. It encodes CTSRPHIQGLAGAEQYV.

The chain is built from TRBV5-4 and TRBJ2-1; 10 bases line up with TRBD2. Unmatched junction bases numbered 1, after V lost 2 bases and J lost 5 bases. Germline V gene sequence: CDR1 SGHNT, CDR2 YYREEE (reference sequence). The CDR3 consists of 14 residues. Written as DNA, the CDR3 is TGTGCCAGCAGCTTAGCGGGGGGGAACAATGAGCAGTTCTTC. It yields the protein CASSLAGGNNEQFF.

The chain has TRBV7-9 and TRBJ2-2, with D unresolved. V lost 4 bases, J lost 4 bases, and 16 bases lay in between. Germline loops: CDR1 SEHNR, CDR2 FQNEAQ (reference sequence). The CDR3 totals 16 residues. CDR3 residues: CASSSRLHLITGELFF. CDR3 nucleotide sequence: TGTGCCAGCAGCTCCAGACTCCACCTCATCACCGGGGAGCTGTTTTTT.

Written as DNA, the CDR3 is TGTGCCAGCAGGCTACAGGGGTACTATGGCTACACCTTC. Protein: CASRLQGYYGYTF. The chain is built from TRBV6-5 and TRBJ1-2, with TRBD1 identical over 7 bases. CDR1 is MNHEY and CDR2 is SVGAGI in the germline V gene. V was pared by 6 bases and J by 3 bases, with 4 bases of the junction left unmatched. This CDR3 comprises 13 residues.

This chain uses TRBV19 with TRBJ1-5; no clear D. The CDR3 spans 15 residues. V dropped 7 bases and J dropped 3 bases, with 16 bases sitting between them. The germline CDR1 and CDR2 sequences are LNHDA and SQIVND (reference sequence). The CDR3 DNA follows: TGTGCCAGTACCCGGCTTAGGGAGCTCAATCAGCCCCAGCATTTT. This translates into CASTRLRELNQPQHF.

This clone was detected once. The chain combines TRBV29-1 with TRBJ1-2; no clear D gene. Germline CDR1 reads SQVTM; CDR2 reads ANQGSEA. The CDR3 has 13 residues. With 6 bases removed from V and 8 bases from J, the gap between germline ends came to 19 bases. The CDR3: CSVEKSQQVGYTF. CDR3 nucleotide sequence: TGCAGCGTAGAAAAAAGCCAACAAGTGGGCTACACCTTC.

This clone was seen only a few times. CDR3 nucleotides: TGTGCCAGCTCACCACTAGGGAATAATTCACCCCTCCACTTT. It encodes CASSPLGNNSPLHF. The chain carries TRBV18 and TRBJ1-6; D remains unclear. CDR1 is KGHSH and CDR2 is LQKENI in the germline V gene. This CDR3 is built from 14 residues. V lost 1 base to trimming and J lost 5 bases, with 6 bases between them.

The CDR3 DNA reads TGTGCCAGTACACCCGAGGGGGGGTACACCGGGGAGCTGTTTTTT. Protein: CASTPEGGYTGELFF. This chain connects TRBV19 to TRBJ2-2, with D perhaps TRBD2 (7 bases). CDR1 and CDR2 (germline): LNHDA, SQIVND (reference sequence). The CDR3 runs 15 residues. V was clipped by 7 bases and J by 3 bases, with 15 bases between them.

The chain carries TRBV6-6 and TRBJ1-2, with 7 bases matching TRBD1. The trim removed 2 bases at V and 7 bases at J, leaving 7 bases unmatched. Germline CDR1 and CDR2: MNHNY and SVGAGI (reference sequence). The CDR3 runs 14 residues. CDR3 nucleotide sequence: TGTGCCAGCAGTTACGGGCAGGGGGTGGGTGGCTACACCTTC. This gives the protein CASSYGQGVGGYTF.

The V and J genes are TRBV6-5 and TRBJ2-7, with 11 bases identical to TRBD2. V was pared by 0 bases and J by 1 base, with 2 bases of the junction left unmatched. This CDR3 comprises 16 residues. Germline CDR1 reads MNHEY; CDR2 reads SVGAGI. CDR3 bases: TGTGCCAGCAGTTACTCGACTAGCGGGATGTCCTACGAGCAGTACTTC. Its protein product is CASSYSTSGMSYEQYF.